These T cell receptor beta chains were read from a single sample in a study of cytomegalovirus exposure and HLA in healthy donors. Produced via immunoSEQ multiplex PCR; TCRdb's table is partial and in-frame only. The sample lists 150,000 to 200,000 clones; approximately 84% were seen once. Sequencing was carried out using PBMCs. The receptor source for this set is a girl younger than two in good health and CMV-seronegative. CDR3s include the opening cysteine and the closing phenylalanine or tryptophan. A D gene is named only where the DNA matches it firmly. Only part of the rows carry a size: once, few, many, or a class if the clone is expanded.

j_call: TRBJ2-1
d_call: TRBD2
clone_size: once
v_call: TRBV27
cdr3_aa: CASRHGTSLYNEQFF
cdr3_nt: TGTGCCAGCAGACACGGGACTAGTCTTTACAATGAGCAGTTCTTC

j_call: TRBJ2-6
d_call: .
clone_size: .
v_call: TRBV19
cdr3_aa: CASSKQGPTAGANVLTF
cdr3_nt: TGTGCCAGTAGTAAACAGGGCCCCACCGCTGGGGCCAACGTCCTGACTTTC

j_call: TRBJ1-4
d_call: .
clone_size: few
v_call: TRBV7-2
cdr3_aa: CASSLIAGRLNEKLFF
cdr3_nt: TGTGCCAGCAGCTTAATTGCGGGACGGCTTAATGAAAAACTGTTTTTT

j_call: TRBJ2-1
d_call: .
clone_size: .
v_call: TRBV4-3
cdr3_aa: CASSQGGIAAYNEQFF
cdr3_nt: TGCGCCAGCAGCCAAGGTGGGATAGCGGCTTACAATGAGCAGTTCTTC

j_call: TRBJ2-7
d_call: TRBD2
clone_size: .
v_call: TRBV25-1
cdr3_aa: CASGTSRLYEQYF
cdr3_nt: TGTGCCAGCGGGACTAGCCGGCTCTACGAGCAGTACTTC

j_call: TRBJ2-3
d_call: .
clone_size: .
v_call: TRBV5-1
cdr3_aa: CASQVGPSTDTQYF
cdr3_nt: TGCGCCTCACAAGTGGGCCCCAGCACAGATACGCAGTATTTT

j_call: TRBJ1-3
d_call: .
clone_size: .
v_call: TRBV19
cdr3_aa: CASIPSSGNTIYF
cdr3_nt: TGTGCCAGTATTCCGTCGTCTGGAAACACCATATATTTT

j_call: TRBJ1-2
d_call: .
clone_size: .
v_call: TRBV7-9
cdr3_aa: CASSINGYTF
cdr3_nt: TGTGCCAGTAGTATAAATGGCTACACCTTC

j_call: TRBJ2-3
d_call: TRBD1
clone_size: .
v_call: TRBV30
cdr3_aa: CAWSVPQWTGGTTDTQYF
cdr3_nt: TGTGCCTGGAGTGTACCTCAATGGACAGGGGGGACCACAGATACGCAGTATTTT

j_call: TRBJ1-6
d_call: TRBD1
clone_size: .
v_call: TRBV6-6
cdr3_aa: CASSIRQGNSPLHF
cdr3_nt: TGTGCCAGCAGCATCAGACAGGGTAATTCACCCCTCCACTTT

j_call: TRBJ2-7
d_call: TRBD2
clone_size: .
v_call: TRBV5-1
cdr3_aa: CASSLTPTSGAPYEQYF
cdr3_nt: TGCGCCAGCAGCTTGACCCCCACTAGCGGGGCCCCCTACGAGCAGTACTTC

j_call: TRBJ2-7
d_call: .
clone_size: few
v_call: TRBV29-1
cdr3_aa: CSVGIRSYEQYF
cdr3_nt: TGCAGCGTTGGAATTAGATCCTACGAGCAGTACTTC

j_call: TRBJ2-3
d_call: .
clone_size: .
v_call: TRBV12-2
cdr3_aa: CASRPRTTDTQYF
cdr3_nt: TGTGCAAGTCGCCCCCGGACTACAGATACGCAGTATTTT

j_call: TRBJ2-3
d_call: .
clone_size: .
v_call: TRBV6-6
cdr3_aa: CASTYRADTQYF
cdr3_nt: TGTGCCAGCACTTACAGAGCAGATACGCAGTATTTT

j_call: TRBJ2-1
d_call: .
clone_size: .
v_call: TRBV7-9
cdr3_aa: CASRKEGSSYNEQFF
cdr3_nt: TGTGCCAGCCGAAAAGAGGGCAGCTCCTACAATGAGCAGTTCTTC

j_call: TRBJ1-2
d_call: TRBD1
clone_size: .
v_call: TRBV6-1
cdr3_aa: CASSETGDYGYTF
cdr3_nt: TGTGCCAGTAGCGAGACAGGGGACTATGGCTACACCTTC

j_call: TRBJ2-7
d_call: .
clone_size: few
v_call: TRBV6-1
cdr3_aa: CASSGWIAVLSYEQYF
cdr3_nt: TGTGCCAGCAGTGGGTGGATAGCGGTTCTATCCTACGAGCAGTACTTC

j_call: TRBJ2-5
d_call: .
clone_size: .
v_call: TRBV11-2
cdr3_aa: CASSPSLETQYF
cdr3_nt: TGTGCCAGCAGCCCGAGTCTAGAGACCCAGTACTTC

j_call: TRBJ2-3
d_call: .
clone_size: .
v_call: TRBV7-3
cdr3_aa: CASSLDRAGVDTQYF
cdr3_nt: TGTGCCAGCAGCTTGGACAGGGCGGGAGTAGATACGCAGTATTTT

j_call: TRBJ2-1
d_call: TRBD1
clone_size: few
v_call: TRBV7-8
cdr3_aa: CASSLTYRGRDNEQFF
cdr3_nt: TGTGCCAGCAGCTTAACCTACAGGGGTCGGGACAATGAGCAGTTCTTC

j_call: TRBJ2-7
d_call: TRBD1
clone_size: .
v_call: TRBV4-1
cdr3_aa: CASSQAPTGGTLDEQYF
cdr3_nt: TGCGCCAGCAGCCAAGCACCAACAGGGGGAACTTTAGACGAGCAGTACTTC

j_call: TRBJ2-1
d_call: .
clone_size: .
v_call: TRBV7-3
cdr3_aa: CASSPRGSYNEQFF
cdr3_nt: TGTGCCAGCAGCCCACGCGGCTCCTACAATGAGCAGTTCTTC

j_call: TRBJ2-6
d_call: TRBD2
clone_size: .
v_call: TRBV7-2
cdr3_aa: CASSLVVLAEYSGANVLTF
cdr3_nt: TGTGCCAGCAGCTTGGTGGTCCTAGCGGAGTACTCTGGGGCCAACGTCCTGACTTTC

j_call: TRBJ2-2
d_call: TRBD1
clone_size: .
v_call: TRBV7-3
cdr3_aa: CASSLSRDRTNTGELFF
cdr3_nt: TGTGCCAGCAGCTTAAGCCGGGACAGGACGAACACCGGGGAGCTGTTTTTT

j_call: TRBJ2-7
d_call: TRBD2
clone_size: once
v_call: TRBV5-1
cdr3_aa: CASSTLLAGGYEQYF
cdr3_nt: TGCGCCAGCAGCACCTTATTAGCGGGAGGCTACGAGCAGTACTTC

j_call: TRBJ2-5
d_call: .
clone_size: .
v_call: TRBV2
cdr3_aa: CASSERGSGETQYF
cdr3_nt: TGTGCCAGCAGTGAAAGGGGGTCGGGAGAGACCCAGTACTTC